This is a list of T cell receptor beta chains from one sample in a study of radiotherapy plus CTLA-4 blockade in lung cancer. Clones were read by immunoSEQ multiplex PCR, and TCRdb kept only the in-frame ones, dropping some. The data contain approximately 70,000 clones, 76% of them singletons. Sequencing was performed on peripheral blood, taken from a patient treated with radiotherapy plus ipilimumab. Receptor source: a human donor with non-small cell lung cancer whose response to radiotherapy plus ipilimumab could not be evaluated. Some clones in this sample may be carry-over from other donors' samples. The CDR3 runs from the conserved cysteine through the conserved F or W. D genes are given only for firm matches. Clone size is shown for a subset of rows, as once, few, many or a class of expanded clone.

V: TRBV5-4; D: -; J: TRBJ2-4; size: -; DNA: TGTGCCAGCAGCTTGGGGAGCGAGCTGGGAGCCAAAAACATTCAGTACTTC; CDR3: CASSLGSELGAKNIQYF
V: TRBV6-1; D: -; J: TRBJ2-1; size: once; DNA: TGTGCCAGCAGTGAAGGGCGGGGCTCCTACAATGAGCAGTTCTTC; CDR3: CASSEGRGSYNEQFF
V: TRBV5-1; D: TRBD1; J: TRBJ2-1; size: -; DNA: TGCGCCAGCCTGAGACATGACAGGGCTAACAATGAGCAGTTCTTC; CDR3: CASLRHDRANNEQFF
V: TRBV5-1; D: -; J: TRBJ2-7; size: -; DNA: TGCGCCAGCAGCTTTGGTTACCCGGACGAGCAGTACTTC; CDR3: CASSFGYPDEQYF
V: TRBV10-3; D: TRBD1; J: TRBJ1-2; size: few; DNA: TGTGCCATCAGCAGTTCGACAGGGGAGAACTATGGCTACACCTTC; CDR3: CAISSSTGENYGYTF
V: TRBV28; D: TRBD1; J: TRBJ1-2; size: -; DNA: TGTGCCAGCAGTGAAGGTTCTGATTGGACAGGGTCGGGAGGCTACACCTTC; CDR3: CASSEGSDWTGSGGYTF
V: TRBV18; D: -; J: TRBJ2-7; size: few; DNA: TGTGCCAGCTCACCACCCCTTAGCTCCTACGAGCAGTACTTC; CDR3: CASSPPLSSYEQYF
V: TRBV28; D: TRBD1; J: TRBJ2-7; size: few; DNA: TGTGCCAGCAGTTTATGGAGAGACAGGGGTTACGAGCAGTACTTC; CDR3: CASSLWRDRGYEQYF
V: TRBV5-4; D: -; J: TRBJ1-1; size: -; DNA: TGTGCCAGCAGCTTGGACAGCAACACTGAAGCTTTCTTT; CDR3: CASSLDSNTEAFF
V: TRBV7-2; D: TRBD2; J: TRBJ2-1; size: -; DNA: TGTGCCAGCAGCCCTAGCGGGGGTCCCTACAATGAGCAGTTCTTC; CDR3: CASSPSGGPYNEQFF
V: TRBV5-8; D: TRBD2; J: TRBJ2-7; size: -; DNA: TGTGCCAGCAGCTTGGGTGTGCGGGGGAGCTCCTACGAGCAGTACTTC; CDR3: CASSLGVRGSSYEQYF
V: TRBV4-2; D: TRBD1; J: TRBJ1-1; size: -; DNA: TGTGCCAGCAGCCAAAACTTAGGACAGGTGGACACTGAAGCTTTCTTT; CDR3: CASSQNLGQVDTEAFF
V: TRBV4-3; D: TRBD2; J: TRBJ2-7; size: -; DNA: TGCGCCAGCAGGGTCACGGGCCTCGACAGGGGACTAGCGGGGGGGCCCTACGAGCAGTACTTC; CDR3: CASRVTGLDRGLAGGPYEQYF
V: TRBV27; D: TRBD1; J: TRBJ1-5; size: -; DNA: TGTGCCAGAGCCTGGACAGGGGTTGAGTCTCAGCCCCAGCATTTT; CDR3: CARAWTGVESQPQHF
V: TRBV5-6; D: -; J: TRBJ2-7; size: -; DNA: TGTGCCAGCAGCTTAGGAGCCTACGAGCAGTACTTC; CDR3: CASSLGAYEQYF
V: TRBV27; D: -; J: TRBJ2-3; size: few; DNA: TGTGCCAGCAGTTTCAGAGACATCTTCACAGATACGCAGTATTTT; CDR3: CASSFRDIFTDTQYF
V: TRBV19; D: TRBD1; J: TRBJ1-5; size: -; DNA: TGTGCCAGTAACCCGGACGGTGGGACAGGGCCCCAGCATTTT; CDR3: CASNPDGGTGPQHF
V: TRBV30; D: -; J: TRBJ2-7; size: -; DNA: TGTGCCTGGAGTCCACACAGACCCTACGAGCAGTACTTC; CDR3: CAWSPHRPYEQYF
V: TRBV15; D: -; J: TRBJ1-5; size: -; DNA: TGTGCCACCAGCAGAGATTGGCAGGGAAGCAATCAGCCCCAGCATTTT; CDR3: CATSRDWQGSNQPQHF
V: TRBV7-9; D: TRBD1; J: TRBJ2-7; size: -; DNA: TGTGCCAGCAGCCTAGGGGGCCCGAGCTCCTACGAGCAGTACTTC; CDR3: CASSLGGPSSYEQYF
V: TRBV5-6; D: -; J: TRBJ2-7; size: few; DNA: TGTGCCAGCAGCGGGGAGTGGCCCTACGAGCAGTACTTC; CDR3: CASSGEWPYEQYF
V: TRBV28; D: -; J: TRBJ2-7; size: -; DNA: TGTGCCAGCTCCATACAGGGAACCCTCTACGAGCAGTACTTC; CDR3: CASSIQGTLYEQYF
V: TRBV6-5; D: -; J: TRBJ1-2; size: -; DNA: TGTGCCAGCAGTTACGCAGACAGACGGTATGGCTACACCTTC; CDR3: CASSYADRRYGYTF
V: TRBV5-1; D: TRBD1; J: TRBJ2-1; size: -; DNA: TGCGCCAGCAGCCATTTGGGACAGGGGGATAATGAGCAGTTCTTC; CDR3: CASSHLGQGDNEQFF
V: TRBV5-1; D: TRBD1; J: TRBJ1-2; size: few; DNA: TGCGCCAGCAGCCCGCGGACAGGGGGCTGGCATGGCTACACCTTC; CDR3: CASSPRTGGWHGYTF
V: TRBV5-1; D: TRBD2; J: TRBJ2-4; size: -; DNA: TGCGCCAGCGTCCCACCGTCTAGCGGGGGTCCCAAAAACATTCAGTACTTC; CDR3: CASVPPSSGGPKNIQYF
V: TRBV9; D: -; J: TRBJ2-1; size: -; DNA: TGTGCCAGCAGCGTAGCTGGCGGGAACTACAATGAGCAGTTCTTC; CDR3: CASSVAGGNYNEQFF
V: TRBV11-2; D: -; J: TRBJ1-5; size: -; DNA: TGTGCCAGCAGCTACGAACCAAGCGGGCCCCAGCATTTT; CDR3: CASSYEPSGPQHF